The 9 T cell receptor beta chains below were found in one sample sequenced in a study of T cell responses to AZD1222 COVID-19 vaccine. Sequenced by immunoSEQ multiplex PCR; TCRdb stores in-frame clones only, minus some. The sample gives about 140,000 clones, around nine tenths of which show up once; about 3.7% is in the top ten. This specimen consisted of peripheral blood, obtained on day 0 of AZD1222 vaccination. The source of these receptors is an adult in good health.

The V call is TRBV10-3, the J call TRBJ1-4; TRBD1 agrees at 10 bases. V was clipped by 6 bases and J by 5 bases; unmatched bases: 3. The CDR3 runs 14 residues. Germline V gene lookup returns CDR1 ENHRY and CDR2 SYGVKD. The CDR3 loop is CAIRRQGANEKLFF. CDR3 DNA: TGTGCCATCAGAAGACAGGGGGCGAATGAAAAACTGTTTTTT.

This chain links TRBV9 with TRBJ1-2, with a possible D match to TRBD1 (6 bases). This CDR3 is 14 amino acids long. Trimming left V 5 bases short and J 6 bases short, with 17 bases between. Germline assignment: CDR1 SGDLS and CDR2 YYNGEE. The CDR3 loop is CASSLPWGADGYTF. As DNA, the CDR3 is TGTGCCAGCAGTCTCCCGTGGGGGGCGGATGGCTACACCTTC.

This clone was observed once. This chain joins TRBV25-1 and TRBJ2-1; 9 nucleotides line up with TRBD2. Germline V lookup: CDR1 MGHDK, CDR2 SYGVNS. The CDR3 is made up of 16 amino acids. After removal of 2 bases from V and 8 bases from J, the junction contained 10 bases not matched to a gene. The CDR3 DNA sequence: TGTGCCAGCAGTGAAGGGGGGACTAGCTATTTCGATGAGCAGTTCTTC. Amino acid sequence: CASSEGGTSYFDEQFF. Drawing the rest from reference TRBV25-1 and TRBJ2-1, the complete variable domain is EADIYQTPRYLVIGTGKKITLECSQTMGHDKMYWYQQDPGMELHLIHYSYGVNSTEKGDLSSESTVSRIRTEHFPLTLESARPSHTSQYLCASSEGGTSYFDEQFFGPGTRLTVL.

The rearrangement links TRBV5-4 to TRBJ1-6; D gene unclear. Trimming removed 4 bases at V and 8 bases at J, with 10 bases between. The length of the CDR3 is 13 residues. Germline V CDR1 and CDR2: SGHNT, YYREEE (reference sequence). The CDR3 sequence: CASSRTEYSPLHF. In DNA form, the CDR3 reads TGTGCCAGCAGCAGGACGGAGTATTCACCCCTCCACTTT.

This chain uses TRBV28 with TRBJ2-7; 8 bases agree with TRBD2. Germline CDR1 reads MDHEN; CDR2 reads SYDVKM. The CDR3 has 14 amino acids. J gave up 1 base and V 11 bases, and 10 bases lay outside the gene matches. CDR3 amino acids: CASGPREDSYEQYF. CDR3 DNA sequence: TGTGCCTCTGGACCGCGGGAGGATTCCTACGAGCAGTACTTC.

The CDR3 sequence: CASSLVKTANTGELFF. The DNA of the CDR3 is TGCGCCAGCAGCTTGGTCAAGACGGCGAACACCGGGGAGCTGTTTTTT. The gene calls are TRBV5-1 and TRBJ2-2, with D unresolved. The CDR3 is 16 amino acids. Germline CDR1 and CDR2: SGHRS and YFSETQ. Trimming took off 0 bases at V and 0 bases at J, with 9 bases between the two ends.

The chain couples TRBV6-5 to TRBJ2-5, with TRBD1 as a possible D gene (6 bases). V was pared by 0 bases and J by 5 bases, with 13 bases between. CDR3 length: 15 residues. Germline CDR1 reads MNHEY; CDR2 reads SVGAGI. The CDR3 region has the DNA TGTGCCAGCAGTTACTCGAGGGGGACATCCGAGACCCAGTACTTC. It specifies CASSYSRGTSETQYF.

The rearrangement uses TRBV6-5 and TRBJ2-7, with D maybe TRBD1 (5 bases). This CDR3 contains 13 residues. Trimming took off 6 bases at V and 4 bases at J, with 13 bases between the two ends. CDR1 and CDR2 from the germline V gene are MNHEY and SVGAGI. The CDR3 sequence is CASRDDSSYEQYF. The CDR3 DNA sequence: TGTGCCAGCAGGGATGACAGTTCATACGAGCAGTACTTC.

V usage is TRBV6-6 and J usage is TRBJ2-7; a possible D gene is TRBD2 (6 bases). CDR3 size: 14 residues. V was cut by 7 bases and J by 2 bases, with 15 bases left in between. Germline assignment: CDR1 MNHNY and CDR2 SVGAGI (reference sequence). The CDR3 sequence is CASTYGGSPYEQYF. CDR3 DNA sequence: TGTGCCAGCACCTACGGGGGATCCCCCTACGAGCAGTACTTC.